In this sample, the clone carrying this TCR beta chain turned up a few times. Its antigen is unknown. Germline CDR1 is MDHEN and CDR2 is SYDVKM. V lost 6 bases, J lost 1 base, and 9 bases lay in between. The CDR3 spans 14 residues. From alopecia areata patients, lesional scalp punch biopsies and peripheral blood were collected. CD4+ and CD8+ T cells were sorted from PBMCs stained for CD3, CD4 and CD8. The data belong to a study of CD8+ T cells in alopecia areata. Overall study context: Treated patients swallowed 5 to 10 mg of oral tofacitinib twice daily. The study's findings and limits: Sequences from scalp samples also cover resident alphabeta T cells of normal skin.

As the sequencing template, cDNA was produced by extracting RNA and reverse transcribing it. Produced via immunoSEQ multiplex PCR; TCRdb's table is partial and in-frame only. The sample has 140,000 to 150,000 clones, around 50% seen once. The J gene is TRBJ1-4, the V gene TRBV28; D is undetermined. Sequencing input: CD4+ T cells sorted from blood. The clonotype comes from a human donor with alopecia areata. CDR3 amino acids: CASSSGITNEKLFF. The DNA of the CDR3 is TGTGCCAGCAGCTCGGGGATAACTAATGAAAAACTGTTTTTT.